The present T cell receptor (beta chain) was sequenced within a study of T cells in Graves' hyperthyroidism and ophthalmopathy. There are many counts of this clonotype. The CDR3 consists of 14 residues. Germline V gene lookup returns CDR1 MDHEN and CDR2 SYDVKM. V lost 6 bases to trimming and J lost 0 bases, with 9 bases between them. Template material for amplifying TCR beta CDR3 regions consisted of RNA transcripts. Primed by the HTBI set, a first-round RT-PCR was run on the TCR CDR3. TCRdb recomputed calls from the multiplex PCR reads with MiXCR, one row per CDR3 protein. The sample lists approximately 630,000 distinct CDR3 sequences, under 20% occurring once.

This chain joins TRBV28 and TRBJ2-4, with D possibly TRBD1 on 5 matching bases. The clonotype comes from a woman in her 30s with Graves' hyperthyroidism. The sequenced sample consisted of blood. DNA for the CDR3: TGTGCCAGCAGCCGACAGTCAGCCAAAAACATTCAGTACTTC. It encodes CASSRQSAKNIQYF.